This TCR beta chain was observed in a study of blood T cell repertoires in COVID-19. Turning to the study itself: Samples taken during acute and convalescent COVID-19 were collected in the United States, Italy and Spain. In each case, the material was cDNA or gDNA derived from T cells, B-cell-depleted T cells, or PBMCs.

Original methodology: Amplification with reference gene primers provided the estimates of nucleated cell counts. Here immunoSEQ multiplex PCR was the method, and the copy in TCRdb shows in-frame clones only, minus some. The DNA was the basis for D and trimming; V, J and clone size are from that table. The sample lists about 25,000 clones, 75% to 85% occurring once. The germline V gene has CDR1 LGHNA and CDR2 YSLEER. The J segment lost 6 bases and the V segment lost 5 bases, leaving 11 bases of the junction unmatched. This CDR3 has 16 residues. The chain carries TRBV4-3 and TRBJ1-4; 8 nucleotides align to TRBD1. Sequences were obtained from peripheral blood. This receptor was taken from a human donor in a cohort sampled during active COVID-19. This CDR3 is CASSTQRGTGYEKLFF. For the CDR3, the DNA is TGCGCCAGCAGCACACAACGCGGGACAGGATATGAAAAACTGTTTTTT.